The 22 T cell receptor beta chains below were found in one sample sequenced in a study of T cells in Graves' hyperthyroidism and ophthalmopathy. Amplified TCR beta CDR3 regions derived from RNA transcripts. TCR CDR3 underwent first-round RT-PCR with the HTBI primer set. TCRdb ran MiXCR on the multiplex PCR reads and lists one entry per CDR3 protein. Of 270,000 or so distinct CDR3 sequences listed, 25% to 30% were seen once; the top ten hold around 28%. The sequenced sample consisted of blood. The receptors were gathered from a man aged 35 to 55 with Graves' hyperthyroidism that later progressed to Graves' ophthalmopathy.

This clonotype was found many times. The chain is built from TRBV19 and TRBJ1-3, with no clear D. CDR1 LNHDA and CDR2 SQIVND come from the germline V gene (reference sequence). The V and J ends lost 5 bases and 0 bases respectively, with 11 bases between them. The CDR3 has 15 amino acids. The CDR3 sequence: CASSRLHSSGNTIYF. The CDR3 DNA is TGTGCCAGTAGTCGGCTTCACAGCTCTGGAAACACCATATATTTT.

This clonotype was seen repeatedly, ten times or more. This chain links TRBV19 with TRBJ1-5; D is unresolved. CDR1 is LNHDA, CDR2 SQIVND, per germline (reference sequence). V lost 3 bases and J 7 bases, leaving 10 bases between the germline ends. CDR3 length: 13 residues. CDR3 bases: TGTGCCAGTAGTATGATGGGAAGACAGCCCCAGCATTTT. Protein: CASSMMGRQPQHF.

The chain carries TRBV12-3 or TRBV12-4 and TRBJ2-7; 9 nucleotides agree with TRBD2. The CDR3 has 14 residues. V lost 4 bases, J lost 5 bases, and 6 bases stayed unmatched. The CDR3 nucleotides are TGTGCCAGCAGTTACGGCGGGAGGGCCAACGAGCAGTACTTC. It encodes CASSYGGRANEQYF.

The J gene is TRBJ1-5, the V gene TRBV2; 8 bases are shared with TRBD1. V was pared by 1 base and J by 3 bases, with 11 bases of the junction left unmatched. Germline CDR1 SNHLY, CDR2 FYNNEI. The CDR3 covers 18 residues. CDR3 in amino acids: CASSEDDRGLYNNQPQHF. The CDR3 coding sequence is TGTGCCAGCAGTGAAGACGACAGGGGACTTTATAACAATCAGCCCCAGCATTTT.

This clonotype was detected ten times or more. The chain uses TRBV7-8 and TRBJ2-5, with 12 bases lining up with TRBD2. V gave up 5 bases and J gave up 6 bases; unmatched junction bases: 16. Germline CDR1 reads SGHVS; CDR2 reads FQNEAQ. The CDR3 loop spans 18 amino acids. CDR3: CASSRPQLAGGPEQTQYF. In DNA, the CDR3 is TGTGCCAGCAGCCGACCCCAACTAGCGGGAGGACCCGAACAGACCCAGTACTTC.

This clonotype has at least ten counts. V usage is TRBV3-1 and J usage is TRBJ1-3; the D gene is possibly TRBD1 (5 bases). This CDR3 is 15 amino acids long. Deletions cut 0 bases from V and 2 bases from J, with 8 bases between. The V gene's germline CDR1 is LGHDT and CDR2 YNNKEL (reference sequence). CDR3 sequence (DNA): TGTGCCAGCAGCCAAGATACGGGGCCTGGAAACACCATATATTTT. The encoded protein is CASSQDTGPGNTIYF.

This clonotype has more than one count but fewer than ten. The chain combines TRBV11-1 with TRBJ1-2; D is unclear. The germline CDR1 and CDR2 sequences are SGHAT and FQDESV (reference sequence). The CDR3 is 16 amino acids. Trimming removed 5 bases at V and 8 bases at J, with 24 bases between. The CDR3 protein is CASSEGGIEEAIGYTF. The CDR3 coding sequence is TGTGCCAGCAGCGAGGGAGGGATTGAGGAGGCGATCGGCTACACCTTC.

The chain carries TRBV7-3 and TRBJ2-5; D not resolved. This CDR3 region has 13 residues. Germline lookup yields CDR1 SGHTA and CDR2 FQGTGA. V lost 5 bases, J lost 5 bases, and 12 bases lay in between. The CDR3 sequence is CASSPLHRETQYF. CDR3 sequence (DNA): TGTGCCAGCAGCCCCCTCCACCGGGAGACCCAGTACTTC.

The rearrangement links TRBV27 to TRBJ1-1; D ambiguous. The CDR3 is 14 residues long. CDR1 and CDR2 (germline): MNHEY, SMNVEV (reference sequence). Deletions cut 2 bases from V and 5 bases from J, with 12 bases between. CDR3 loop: CASSLQKRDTEAFF. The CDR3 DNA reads TGTGCCAGCAGTTTACAGAAAAGGGATACTGAAGCTTTCTTT.

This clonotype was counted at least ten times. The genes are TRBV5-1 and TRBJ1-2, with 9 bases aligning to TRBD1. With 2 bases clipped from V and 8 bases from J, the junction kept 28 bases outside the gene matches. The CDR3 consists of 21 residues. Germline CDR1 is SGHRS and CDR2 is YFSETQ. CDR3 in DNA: TGCGCCAGCAGCTTAACCGGTGGGACAGGGTTCTCCCCCCGCTTCCCACCGGGCTACACCTTC. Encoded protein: CASSLTGGTGFSPRFPPGYTF.

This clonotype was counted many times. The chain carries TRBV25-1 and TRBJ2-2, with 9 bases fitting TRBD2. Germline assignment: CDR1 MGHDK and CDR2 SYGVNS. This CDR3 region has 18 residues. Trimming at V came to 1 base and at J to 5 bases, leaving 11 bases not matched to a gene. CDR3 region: CASSEFGGSGSFTGELFF. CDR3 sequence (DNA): TGTGCCAGCAGTGAATTTGGGGGTAGCGGGAGTTTTACCGGGGAGCTGTTTTTT.

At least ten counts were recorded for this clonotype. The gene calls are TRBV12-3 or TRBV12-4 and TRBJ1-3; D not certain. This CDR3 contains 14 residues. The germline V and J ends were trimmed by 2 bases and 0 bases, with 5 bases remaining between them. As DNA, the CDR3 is TGTGCCAGCAGTTTATCAGCCTCTGGAAACACCATATATTTT. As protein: CASSLSASGNTIYF.

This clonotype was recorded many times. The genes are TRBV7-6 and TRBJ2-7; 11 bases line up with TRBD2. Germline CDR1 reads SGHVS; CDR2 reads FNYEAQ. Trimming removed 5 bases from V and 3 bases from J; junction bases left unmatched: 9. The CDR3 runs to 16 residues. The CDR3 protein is CASSLGTSGGGYEQYF. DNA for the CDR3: TGTGCCAGCAGCCTTGGGACTAGCGGAGGGGGCTACGAGCAGTACTTC.

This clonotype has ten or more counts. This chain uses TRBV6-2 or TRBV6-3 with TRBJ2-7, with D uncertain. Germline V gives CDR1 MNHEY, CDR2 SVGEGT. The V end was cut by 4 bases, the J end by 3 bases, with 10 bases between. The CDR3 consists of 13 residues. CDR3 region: CASSSFRSYEQYF. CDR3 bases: TGTGCCAGCAGTTCCTTTCGTAGCTACGAGCAGTACTTC.

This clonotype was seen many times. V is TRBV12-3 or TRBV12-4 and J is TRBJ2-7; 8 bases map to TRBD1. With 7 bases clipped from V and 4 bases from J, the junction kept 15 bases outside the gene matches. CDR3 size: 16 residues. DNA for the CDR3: TGTGCCAGCACCCACACTCGGGACAGGCAAGCGTACGAGCAGTACTTC. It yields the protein CASTHTRDRQAYEQYF.

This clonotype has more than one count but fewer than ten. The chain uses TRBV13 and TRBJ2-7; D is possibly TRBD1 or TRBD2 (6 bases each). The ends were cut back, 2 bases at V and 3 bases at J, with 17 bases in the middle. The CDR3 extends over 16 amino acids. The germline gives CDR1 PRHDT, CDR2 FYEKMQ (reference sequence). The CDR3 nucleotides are TGTGCCAGCAGCTTAACGGGCGGGACAAGCTTCTACGAGCAGTACTTC. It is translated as CASSLTGGTSFYEQYF.

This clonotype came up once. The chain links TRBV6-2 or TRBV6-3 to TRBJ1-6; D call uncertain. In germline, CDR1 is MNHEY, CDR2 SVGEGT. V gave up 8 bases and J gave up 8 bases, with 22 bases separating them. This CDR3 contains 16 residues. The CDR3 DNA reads TGTGCCAGCTGCCCCGGCGGGTGGAGAGCGGATTCACCCCTCCACTTT. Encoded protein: CASCPGGWRADSPLHF.

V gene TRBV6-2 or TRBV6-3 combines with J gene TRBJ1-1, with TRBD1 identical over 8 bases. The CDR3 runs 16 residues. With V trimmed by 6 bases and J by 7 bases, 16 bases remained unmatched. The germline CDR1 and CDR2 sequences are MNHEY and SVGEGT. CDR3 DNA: TGTGCCAGCAGAGAACCGGTGAGGACAGGGAACCGTGAAGCTTTCTTT. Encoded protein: CASREPVRTGNREAFF.

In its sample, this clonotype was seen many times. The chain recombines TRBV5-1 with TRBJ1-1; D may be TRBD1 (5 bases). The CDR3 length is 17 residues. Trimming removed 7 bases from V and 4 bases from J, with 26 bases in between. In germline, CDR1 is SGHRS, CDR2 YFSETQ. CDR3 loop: CASQWPRINKRGTEAFF. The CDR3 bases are TGCGCCAGCCAATGGCCCCGGATCAATAAGAGGGGCACTGAAGCTTTCTTT.

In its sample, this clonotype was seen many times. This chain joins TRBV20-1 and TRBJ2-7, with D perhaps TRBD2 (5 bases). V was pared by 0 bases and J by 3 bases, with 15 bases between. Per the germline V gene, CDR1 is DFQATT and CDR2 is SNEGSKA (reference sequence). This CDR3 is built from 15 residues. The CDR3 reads CSARDSAGANYEQYF. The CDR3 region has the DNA TGCAGTGCTAGAGATTCGGCGGGCGCGAACTACGAGCAGTACTTC.

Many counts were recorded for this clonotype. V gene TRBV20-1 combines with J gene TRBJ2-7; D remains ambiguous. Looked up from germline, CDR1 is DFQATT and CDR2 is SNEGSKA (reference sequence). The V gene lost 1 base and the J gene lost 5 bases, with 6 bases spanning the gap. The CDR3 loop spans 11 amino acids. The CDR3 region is CSARVGNEQYF. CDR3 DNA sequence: TGCAGTGCTAGAGTGGGTAACGAGCAGTACTTC.

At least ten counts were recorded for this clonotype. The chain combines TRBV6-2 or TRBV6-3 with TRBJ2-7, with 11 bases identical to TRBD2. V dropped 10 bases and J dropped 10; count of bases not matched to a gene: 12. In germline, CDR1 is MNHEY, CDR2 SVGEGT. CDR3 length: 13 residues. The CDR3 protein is CATHGTSGPGQYF. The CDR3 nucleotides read TGTGCCACCCACGGGACTAGCGGCCCCGGTCAGTACTTC.